This is a list of T cell receptor beta chains from one sample in a study of cytomegalovirus exposure and HLA in healthy donors. Clones were sequenced by immunoSEQ multiplex PCR, and TCRdb holds only the in-frame ones, with some missing. The sample lists approximately 150,000 clones; around three quarters were seen once. The specimen sequenced was PBMCs. The receptors derive from a man aged 40-49 years in good health and CMV-seronegative. CDR3s include the opening cysteine and the closing phenylalanine or tryptophan. Fields, in order: D gene, clone size, V gene, J gene, CDR3 protein, CDR3 DNA. The D gene is left open where the match is weak. Where a row states a size, it is once, few, many or the class of an expanded clone; other rows omit it.

>NA|NA|TRBV4-1|TRBJ1-2
CASSFRGSYGYTF
TGCGCCAGCAGCTTTCGGGGGAGCTATGGCTACACCTTC
>TRBD2|NA|TRBV5-7|TRBJ2-7
CASSPLAGGNSYEQYF
TGTGCCAGCAGTCCCTTGGCGGGGGGAAATTCCTACGAGCAGTACTTC
>TRBD1|few|TRBV27|TRBJ2-7
CASSLSTGGSVEQYF
TGTGCCAGCAGTTTGTCGACAGGGGGCAGTGTCGAGCAGTACTTC
>NA|NA|TRBV6-5|TRBJ2-7
CASSPGSVGEQYF
TGTGCCAGCAGTCCGGGGTCCGTGGGAGAGCAGTACTTC
>TRBD1|NA|TRBV27|TRBJ1-6
CASSITGGRNSPLHF
TGTGCCAGCAGCATAACAGGGGGCCGGAATTCACCCCTCCACTTT
>TRBD1|NA|TRBV9|TRBJ2-5
CASSVGDRGYQETQYF
TGTGCCAGCAGCGTAGGCGACAGGGGATACCAAGAGACCCAGTACTTC
>TRBD2|once|TRBV13|TRBJ2-3
CASSLAGRGDTQYF
TGTGCCAGCAGCTTAGCCGGGAGGGGGGATACGCAGTATTTT
>NA|NA|TRBV7-2|TRBJ2-3
CASSSRQLQMGGDTQYF
TGTGCCAGCAGCAGCCGACAGCTGCAAATGGGGGGAGATACGCAGTATTTT
>NA|few|TRBV7-2|TRBJ1-1
CASSWRGPEAFF
TGTGCCAGCAGCTGGAGGGGACCTGAAGCTTTCTTT
>TRBD2|many|TRBV5-4|TRBJ2-3
CASTNPSSGTSFTDTQYF
TGTGCCAGCACCAACCCATCGAGCGGGACGTCCTTCACAGATACGCAGTATTTT
>NA|NA|TRBV7-9|TRBJ2-2
CAGPKGSGDTGELFF
TGTGCCGGACCGAAAGGGTCCGGGGACACCGGGGAGCTGTTTTTT
>TRBD2|NA|TRBV6-5|TRBJ2-1
CASSYSLAGKDEQFF
TGTGCCAGCAGTTACTCACTAGCGGGGAAGGATGAGCAGTTCTTC
>NA|NA|TRBV28|TRBJ1-1
CASSLGPTEAFF
TGTGCCAGCAGTTTAGGCCCGACTGAAGCTTTCTTT
>NA|NA|TRBV11-2|TRBJ2-5
CASSLNRNQETQYF
TGTGCCAGCAGCCTCAACAGGAACCAAGAGACCCAGTACTTC
>TRBD1|few|TRBV2|TRBJ2-1
CASRPGTGDYNEQFF
TGTGCCAGCAGACCGGGGACAGGGGATTACAATGAGCAGTTCTTC
>NA|NA|TRBV5-1|TRBJ1-1
CASRAGNTEAFF
TGCGCCAGCAGGGCGGGGAATACTGAAGCTTTCTTT
>NA|NA|TRBV4-1|TRBJ2-4
CASSRTGGLGIQYF
TGCGCCAGCAGCCGGACAGGAGGGCTTGGCATTCAGTACTTC
>TRBD2|NA|TRBV7-9|TRBJ2-7
CASSSWTSGIYEQYF
TGTGCCAGCAGCTCTTGGACTAGCGGGATCTACGAGCAGTACTTC
>NA|NA|TRBV27|TRBJ2-7
CASSPTYEQYF
TGTGCCAGCAGTCCAACCTACGAGCAGTACTTC
>NA|once|TRBV6-5|TRBJ1-2
CASGSSTGPYGYTF
TGTGCCAGCGGCTCATCGACAGGTCCCTATGGCTACACCTTC
>NA|NA|TRBV5-1|TRBJ2-3
CASSWAGGTDTQYF
TGCGCCAGCAGCTGGGCCGGGGGCACAGATACGCAGTATTTT
>NA|NA|TRBV10-3|TRBJ2-1
CAIKPEGNEQFF
TGTGCCATCAAACCAGAGGGCAATGAGCAGTTCTTC
>TRBD2|NA|TRBV5-1|TRBJ2-1
CASRLAGVSYNEQFF
TGCGCCAGCAGGTTAGCGGGCGTGTCCTACAATGAGCAGTTCTTC
>NA|NA|TRBV15|TRBJ1-1
CATSRQNTGPVEAFF
TGTGCCACCAGCAGGCAAAATACAGGGCCTGTTGAAGCTTTCTTT
>NA|NA|TRBV2|TRBJ1-1
CASSVPGYEAFF
TGTGCCAGCAGTGTACCGGGGTATGAAGCTTTCTTT
>TRBD2|NA|TRBV27|TRBJ2-7
CASSLSIRSGRAFEQYF
TGTGCCAGCAGTTTATCGATTCGGAGCGGGAGGGCCTTCGAGCAGTACTTC
>NA|NA|TRBV4-1|TRBJ2-7
CASSQESGTYEQYF
TGCGCCAGCAGCCAAGAATCAGGGACCTACGAGCAGTACTTC
>TRBD1|NA|TRBV28|TRBJ2-5
CASSLGVGGAETQYF
TGTGCCAGCAGTTTAGGTGTAGGGGGCGCAGAGACCCAGTACTTC
>NA|NA|TRBV5-6|TRBJ2-2
CASTLLSGNTGELFF
TGTGCCAGCACCCTGTTGAGCGGTAACACCGGGGAGCTGTTTTTT
>TRBD1|NA|TRBV29-1|TRBJ1-2
CSVSTGQGAGGYPF
TGCAGCGTTTCTACGGGACAGGGGGCCGGTGGCTACCCCTTC
>TRBD1|NA|TRBV14|TRBJ2-7
CASSRDRANYEQYF
TGTGCCAGCAGCAGGGACAGGGCGAACTACGAGCAGTACTTC
>TRBD1|NA|TRBV15|TRBJ2-7
CATSNGIGTGLYEQYF
TGTGCCACCAGCAACGGGATCGGGACAGGGTTATACGAGCAGTACTTC
>NA|NA|TRBV7-8|TRBJ2-3
CASSSTTDTQYF
TGTGCCAGCAGCTCTACGACAGATACGCAGTATTTT
>NA|few|TRBV9|TRBJ1-6
CASSVGWTEHNSPLHF
TGTGCCAGCAGCGTAGGTTGGACAGAACATAATTCACCCCTCCACTTT
>TRBD1|NA|TRBV4-1|TRBJ2-1
CASSQMGQGAPEQFF
TGCGCCAGCAGCCAAATGGGACAGGGGGCCCCTGAGCAGTTCTTC
>NA|NA|TRBV7-9|TRBJ2-5
CASSFQQGWGETQYF
TGTGCCAGCAGCTTTCAACAGGGTTGGGGAGAGACCCAGTACTTC
>NA|NA|TRBV27|TRBJ2-3
CASTRRLGDSTDTQYF
TGTGCCAGCACCCGCCGTTTAGGGGATAGCACAGATACGCAGTATTTT
>TRBD2|NA|TRBV28|TRBJ2-1
CASRTGGLAGNEQFF
TGTGCCAGCAGAACCGGGGGACTAGCGGGGAATGAGCAGTTCTTC